A selection of T cell receptor beta chains follows, all from one sample in a study of blood T cell repertoires in COVID-19. Assay: immunoSEQ multiplex PCR; the TCRdb copy retains only in-frame clones and omits some. The table lists roughly 140,000 clones, over 80% of them singletons. The sequenced sample consisted of peripheral blood. The receptors shown here come from a woman aged 80 or older with acute or convalescent COVID-19. The CDR3 runs from the conserved cysteine through the conserved F or W. D genes are given only for firm matches. Some rows have no size entry. The others give once, few or many, or a class for an expanded clone.

D gene: TRBD1; J gene: TRBJ1-1; clone size: NA; V gene: TRBV6-5; CDR3 DNA: TGTGCCAGCAGTTACGGGACAGTGAACACTGAAGCTTTCTTT; CDR3 protein: CASSYGTVNTEAFF
D gene: TRBD1; J gene: TRBJ1-5; clone size: NA; V gene: TRBV5-6; CDR3 DNA: TGTGCCAGCAGCTCGCAGGGGGGAGTTTCTGGTCAGCCCCAGCATTTT; CDR3 protein: CASSSQGGVSGQPQHF
D gene: TRBD2; J gene: TRBJ2-5; clone size: NA; V gene: TRBV3-1/TRBV3-2; CDR3 DNA: TGTGCCAGCAGCCCACCGGGGGGGGTGACCCAGTACTTC; CDR3 protein: CASSPPGGVTQYF
D gene: TRBD1; J gene: TRBJ1-1; clone size: NA; V gene: TRBV2; CDR3 DNA: TGTGCCAGCAGTCAGACAGGGGCGAACACTGAAGCTTTCTTT; CDR3 protein: CASSQTGANTEAFF
D gene: NA; J gene: TRBJ1-4; clone size: NA; V gene: TRBV3-1/TRBV3-2; CDR3 DNA: TGTGCCAGCAGCCAAGATTTCCAGGAAAAACTGTTTTTT; CDR3 protein: CASSQDFQEKLFF
D gene: NA; J gene: TRBJ2-3; clone size: once; V gene: TRBV7-9; CDR3 DNA: TGTGCCAGCAGCTCCCGACAGATTAGCACAGATACGCAGTATTTT; CDR3 protein: CASSSRQISTDTQYF
D gene: TRBD1; J gene: TRBJ2-1; clone size: once; V gene: TRBV5-4; CDR3 DNA: TGTGCCAGCAGCTTACAGGGGGCGGGGTACAATGAGCAGTTCTTC; CDR3 protein: CASSLQGAGYNEQFF
D gene: NA; J gene: TRBJ2-2; clone size: NA; V gene: TRBV6-2/TRBV6-3; CDR3 DNA: TGTGCCAACAGTTACTTCGGACTACCCAGGGAGCTGTTTTTT; CDR3 protein: CANSYFGLPRELFF
D gene: NA; J gene: TRBJ1-1; clone size: NA; V gene: TRBV7-2; CDR3 DNA: TGTGCCAGCAGCCGGAGGGCCGACATGACTGAAGCTTTCTTT; CDR3 protein: CASSRRADMTEAFF
D gene: NA; J gene: TRBJ2-7; clone size: NA; V gene: TRBV7-2; CDR3 DNA: TGTGCCAGCAGCACCCCAGGGTCAGGAGCCAGAGTCGGCGAGCAGTACTTC; CDR3 protein: CASSTPGSGARVGEQYF
D gene: TRBD1; J gene: TRBJ1-6; clone size: NA; V gene: TRBV18; CDR3 DNA: TGTGCCAGCTCACCACGACAGGGTCGGAATTCACCCCTCCACTTT; CDR3 protein: CASSPRQGRNSPLHF
D gene: NA; J gene: TRBJ1-2; clone size: NA; V gene: TRBV4-2; CDR3 DNA: TGTGCCAGCAGCGAGGGGGACAAAAACTATGGCTACACCTTC; CDR3 protein: CASSEGDKNYGYTF
D gene: NA; J gene: TRBJ2-3; clone size: NA; V gene: TRBV7-3; CDR3 DNA: TGTGCCAGCAGCTTAGGCCAGACAACAGATACGCAGTATTTT; CDR3 protein: CASSLGQTTDTQYF
D gene: NA; J gene: TRBJ1-6; clone size: once; V gene: TRBV5-1; CDR3 DNA: TGCGCCAGCAGCTTTGACGACAGTAATTCACCCCTCCACTTT; CDR3 protein: CASSFDDSNSPLHF
D gene: NA; J gene: TRBJ2-7; clone size: NA; V gene: TRBV11-2; CDR3 DNA: TGTGCCAGCAAAAAAGGGGCAGGGGGGACCTACGAGCAGTACTTC; CDR3 protein: CASKKGAGGTYEQYF
D gene: TRBD1; J gene: TRBJ2-1; clone size: NA; V gene: TRBV6-6; CDR3 DNA: TGTGCCAGCAGCGCCGCAGGGGGTGTTAATGAGCAGTTCTTC; CDR3 protein: CASSAAGGVNEQFF
D gene: NA; J gene: TRBJ1-1; clone size: NA; V gene: TRBV11-2; CDR3 DNA: TGTGCCAGCAGTTCGACAGGATTGTGGAACACTGAAGCTTTCTTT; CDR3 protein: CASSSTGLWNTEAFF
D gene: TRBD2; J gene: TRBJ2-3; clone size: NA; V gene: TRBV29-1; CDR3 DNA: TGCAGCGTTGTGAGCGGGGAAGATACGCAGTATTTT; CDR3 protein: CSVVSGEDTQYF
D gene: TRBD1; J gene: TRBJ2-2; clone size: NA; V gene: TRBV5-5; CDR3 DNA: TGTGCCAGCAGCTTCCGGGACAGGGGGGCGAACACCGGGGAGCTGTTTTTT; CDR3 protein: CASSFRDRGANTGELFF
D gene: TRBD2; J gene: TRBJ2-5; clone size: NA; V gene: TRBV2; CDR3 DNA: TGTGCCAGCAGTGATCGGACTAGCGGCGAGACCCAGTACTTC; CDR3 protein: CASSDRTSGETQYF
D gene: TRBD1; J gene: TRBJ2-7; clone size: NA; V gene: TRBV5-1; CDR3 DNA: TGCGCCAGCAGCTCCCTACAGGGGGCATCCTACGAGCAGTACTTC; CDR3 protein: CASSSLQGASYEQYF
D gene: TRBD1; J gene: TRBJ1-3; clone size: NA; V gene: TRBV5-5; CDR3 DNA: TGTGCCAGCAGCCCCACAGGGGGCCCCTCTGGAAACACCATATATTTT; CDR3 protein: CASSPTGGPSGNTIYF
D gene: NA; J gene: TRBJ2-5; clone size: NA; V gene: TRBV11-1; CDR3 DNA: TGTGCCAGCAGCACCACTAAATATCTCACCCAAGAGACCCAGTACTTC; CDR3 protein: CASSTTKYLTQETQYF
D gene: NA; J gene: TRBJ2-4; clone size: NA; V gene: TRBV5-3; CDR3 DNA: TGTGCCAGAAGCTTGGGCAGACCCGAGGGAGGTAAAGCCAAAAACATTCAGTACTTC; CDR3 protein: CARSLGRPEGGKAKNIQYF
D gene: NA; J gene: TRBJ1-1; clone size: NA; V gene: TRBV7-9; CDR3 DNA: TGTGCCAGCAGCTTAAGCGTCGGTACTGAAGCTTTCTTT; CDR3 protein: CASSLSVGTEAFF